This T cell receptor (beta chain) was identified during a study of tumour-infiltrating T cells in Burkitt lymphoma. At the level of the study: The Burkitt lymphoma cohort spanned all epidemiological subtypes.

Study-level results: Public clonotypes, several, appeared across numerous Burkitt lymphoma patients.

Sequencing used immunoSEQ multiplex PCR; TCRdb keeps in-frame clones, though not all of them. The sample gives approximately 46,000 clones, less than 40% of which show up once; over 2.5% is in the top ten. As to this clone: Antigen specificity is unknown.

Germline V gene data show CDR1 as SEHNR and CDR2 as FQNEAQ (reference sequence). This CDR3 contains 16 residues. Trimming left V 5 bases short and J 4 bases short, with 21 bases between. This clonotype was obtained from a human donor with Burkitt lymphoma. V gene TRBV7-9 combines with J gene TRBJ2-7; D perhaps matches TRBD2 (6 bases). Source material: tumor tissue. This CDR3 is CASSPRSRESLYEQYF. CDR3 coding DNA: TGTGCCAGCAGCCCCAGGTCGCGGGAATCCCTATACGAGCAGTACTTC.